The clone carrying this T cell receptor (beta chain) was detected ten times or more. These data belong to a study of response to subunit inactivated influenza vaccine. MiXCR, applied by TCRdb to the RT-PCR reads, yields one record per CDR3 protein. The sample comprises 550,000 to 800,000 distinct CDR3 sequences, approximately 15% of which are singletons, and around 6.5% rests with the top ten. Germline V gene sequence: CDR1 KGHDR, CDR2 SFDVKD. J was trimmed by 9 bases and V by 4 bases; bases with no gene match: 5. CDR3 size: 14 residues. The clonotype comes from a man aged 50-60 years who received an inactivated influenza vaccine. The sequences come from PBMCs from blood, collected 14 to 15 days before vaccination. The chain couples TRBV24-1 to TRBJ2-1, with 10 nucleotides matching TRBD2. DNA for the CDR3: TGTGCCACCAGTGAACTAGCGGGAAGGGGTGAGCAGTTCTTC. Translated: CATSELAGRGEQFF.